This T cell receptor beta chain was retrieved from a study of shared clonotypes between healthy human individuals. Measured with immunoSEQ multiplex PCR; TCRdb has only the in-frame clones, and not every one. The sample lists millions of clones; 95% were seen once. Germline CDR1 and CDR2: SGHRS and YFSETQ. The CDR3 loop spans 13 amino acids. V was cut by 0 bases and J by 6 bases, with 6 bases left in between. The TCR originated in a young man in good health. The chain employs TRBV5-1 and TRBJ2-2; D is unclear. The specimen was naive CD4+ T cells sorted from blood. Subset meaning: CD45RA+ positively selected. As DNA, the CDR3 is TGCGCCAGCAGCTTGGGGAATGCCGGGGAGCTGTTTTTT. Translated, it gives CASSLGNAGELFF.